This T cell receptor beta chain was captured in a study of T cells after yellow fever vaccination. The study, taken as a whole, reports: Within FACS-sorted repertoires, abundant clonotypes contaminating from the bulk population could be present. Reappearance after the booster was seen for most primary-vaccination clones, at more than 95% CD4 and 75% to 90% CD8.

The study made its TCR cDNA through 5'RACE template switching. That step introduced a universal primer site along with UMIs. Via MiXCR, TCRdb re-called the 5' RACE reads, giving one row per CDR3 protein. The sample lists 250,000 to 400,000 distinct CDR3 sequences, 3.5% to 4.5% seen once, with roughly a fifth in the top ten. The germline V and J ends were trimmed by 0 bases and 1 base, with 7 bases remaining between them. The CDR3 runs to 14 residues. Germline lookup yields CDR1 SEHNR and CDR2 FQNEAQ (reference sequence). This clonotype was found many times. What it recognizes is unknown. This receptor was taken from a young man who received the YFV17D yellow fever vaccine. The sequencing here drew on PBMCs, taken 15 days after the yellow fever booster vaccination. The rearrangement joins TRBV7-9 to TRBJ2-7; D gene uncertain. Here the CDR3 reads CASSLAHGSYEQYV. In DNA, the CDR3 is TGTGCCAGCAGCTTAGCCCACGGGTCCTACGAGCAGTACGTC.